A selection of T cell receptor beta chains follows, all from one sample in a study of T cells after posttransplantation cyclophosphamide. The data were produced by immunoSEQ multiplex PCR, yet TCRdb's version contains in-frame clones alone and is incomplete. The sample holds approximately 17,000 clones, and no clone turns up only once. The specimen comprised PBMCs, sampled after allogeneic stem cell transplant with posttransplant cyclophosphamide. These TCRs come from a female patient between 30 and 45 years old who received an allogeneic stem cell transplant from a related donor, was CMV-positive, and had no GVHD. The graft donor may account for some of the T cells. CDR3s include the opening cysteine and the closing phenylalanine or tryptophan. A D gene is named only where the DNA matches it firmly. Only some rows state a clone size, as once, few, many or a class for expanded clones.

j_call: TRBJ2-1
d_call: NA
v_call: TRBV28
cdr3_length: 16
clone_size: many
cdr3_nt: TGTGCCAGCAGTTCTGTGTTAGAGGTTAGGAACAATGAGCAGTTCTTC
cdr3_aa: CASSSVLEVRNNEQFF

j_call: TRBJ1-5
d_call: NA
v_call: TRBV7-2
cdr3_length: 15
clone_size: many
cdr3_nt: TGTGCCAGCAGCTTAGACAGCGGATACAATCAGCCCCAGCATTTT
cdr3_aa: CASSLDSGYNQPQHF

j_call: TRBJ2-1
d_call: NA
v_call: TRBV4-1
cdr3_length: 16
clone_size: many
cdr3_nt: TGCGCCAGCAGCCAAGATCGGCGGGAATTCTACAATGAGCAGTTCTTC
cdr3_aa: CASSQDRREFYNEQFF

j_call: TRBJ2-1
d_call: TRBD1
v_call: TRBV25-1
cdr3_length: 15
clone_size: many
cdr3_nt: TGTGCCAGCATCCCGGACAGGCCCGGGGCGGATGAGCAGTTCTTC
cdr3_aa: CASIPDRPGADEQFF

j_call: TRBJ2-1
d_call: NA
v_call: TRBV19
cdr3_length: 13
clone_size: many
cdr3_nt: TGTGCCAGTAAGGAGGGGTCGGGAGATGAGCAGTTCTTC
cdr3_aa: CASKEGSGDEQFF

j_call: TRBJ1-1
d_call: NA
v_call: TRBV11-3
cdr3_length: 15
clone_size: many
cdr3_nt: TGTGCCAGCAGCTTAGGAACGGGGGAGAACACTGAAGCTTTCTTT
cdr3_aa: CASSLGTGENTEAFF

j_call: TRBJ1-3
d_call: NA
v_call: TRBV7-8
cdr3_length: 16
clone_size: many
cdr3_nt: TGTGCCAGCAGCTTTGGGCTACAGATTTCTGGAAACACCATATATTTT
cdr3_aa: CASSFGLQISGNTIYF

j_call: TRBJ2-2
d_call: NA
v_call: TRBV9
cdr3_length: 17
clone_size: NA
cdr3_nt: TGTGCCAGCAGCGTAGCTACGATTGGGCTGATAACCGGGGAGCTGTTTTTT
cdr3_aa: CASSVATIGLITGELFF

j_call: TRBJ2-3
d_call: NA
v_call: TRBV11-3
cdr3_length: 14
clone_size: many
cdr3_nt: TGTGCCAGCAGCTTAGGAGAGGGGACAAATACGCAGTATTTT
cdr3_aa: CASSLGEGTNTQYF

j_call: TRBJ1-1
d_call: NA
v_call: TRBV4-1
cdr3_length: 13
clone_size: many
cdr3_nt: TGCGCCAGCAGCCAAGCAGGGGTTACTGAAGCTTTCTTT
cdr3_aa: CASSQAGVTEAFF

j_call: TRBJ1-4
d_call: NA
v_call: TRBV5-1
cdr3_length: 15
clone_size: many
cdr3_nt: TGCGCCAGCAGCCCGGAACAGGGTACTAATGAAAAACTGTTTTTT
cdr3_aa: CASSPEQGTNEKLFF

j_call: TRBJ2-1
d_call: TRBD2
v_call: TRBV28
cdr3_length: 17
clone_size: many
cdr3_nt: TGTGCCAGCCTACTAGCGGGAGCAATGGGGGCCTACAATGAGCAGTTCTTC
cdr3_aa: CASLLAGAMGAYNEQFF

j_call: TRBJ1-2
d_call: TRBD1
v_call: TRBV2
cdr3_length: 15
clone_size: many
cdr3_nt: TGTGCCAGCAGTTACCGGGACAGGGGAGGGCATGGCTACACCTTC
cdr3_aa: CASSYRDRGGHGYTF

j_call: TRBJ2-1
d_call: NA
v_call: TRBV7-6
cdr3_length: 12
clone_size: many
cdr3_nt: TGTGCCAGCAGCTCCACTAGGAGCGAGCAGTTCTTC
cdr3_aa: CASSSTRSEQFF

j_call: TRBJ2-7
d_call: TRBD2
v_call: TRBV5-4
cdr3_length: 14
clone_size: many
cdr3_nt: TGTGCCAGCAGCTTAGGACTAGCGGAGTACGAGCAGTACTTC
cdr3_aa: CASSLGLAEYEQYF

j_call: TRBJ2-1
d_call: TRBD2
v_call: TRBV27
cdr3_length: 17
clone_size: many
cdr3_nt: TGTGCCAGCAGTTTTGCTGTGGGAGCGGGATCCTACAATGAGCAGTTCTTC
cdr3_aa: CASSFAVGAGSYNEQFF

j_call: TRBJ1-5
d_call: TRBD1
v_call: TRBV19
cdr3_length: 15
clone_size: many
cdr3_nt: TGTGCTTCTAAACTAGACAGGGGGTATAATCAGCCCCAGCATTTT
cdr3_aa: CASKLDRGYNQPQHF

j_call: TRBJ1-1
d_call: TRBD1
v_call: TRBV6-5
cdr3_length: 15
clone_size: medium-sized
cdr3_nt: TGTGCCAGCAGACCAACAAGTGACAGGGCCACTGAAGCTTTCTTT
cdr3_aa: CASRPTSDRATEAFF

j_call: TRBJ2-4
d_call: NA
v_call: TRBV28
cdr3_length: 13
clone_size: many
cdr3_nt: TGTGCCAGCAGCCCCCCACTAGCCCACATTCAGTACTTC
cdr3_aa: CASSPPLAHIQYF

j_call: TRBJ2-2
d_call: NA
v_call: TRBV28
cdr3_length: 13
clone_size: many
cdr3_nt: TGTGCCAGCAGCCTATCAAAGCCCGGGGAGCTGTTTTTT
cdr3_aa: CASSLSKPGELFF

j_call: TRBJ1-2
d_call: NA
v_call: TRBV19
cdr3_length: 15
clone_size: many
cdr3_nt: TGTGCCAGTAGCCCGCTGGGGGAGGGACGCTATGGCTACACCTTC
cdr3_aa: CASSPLGEGRYGYTF

j_call: TRBJ1-1
d_call: TRBD1
v_call: TRBV18
cdr3_length: 14
clone_size: many
cdr3_nt: TGTGCCAGCTCACCACTCCAGGGGGACACTGAAGCTTTCTTT
cdr3_aa: CASSPLQGDTEAFF